Presented here are 8 T cell receptor beta chains from one specimen sequenced in a study of blood T cell repertoires in COVID-19. Data came from immunoSEQ multiplex PCR; TCRdb stores just in-frame clones and leaves some out. The sample lists around 250,000 clones, 83% occurring once. The sequenced sample was peripheral blood. Receptors were obtained from a man older than 75 with acute or convalescent COVID-19.

CDR3 protein: CASSAGPPSYTGELFF. In DNA form, the CDR3 reads TGTGCCAGCTCAGCAGGCCCACCTTCCTACACCGGGGAGCTGTTTTTT. V gene TRBV18 combines with J gene TRBJ2-2; D remains unclear. CDR3 length: 16 amino acids. The V and J ends lost 5 bases and 3 bases respectively, with 16 bases between them. Germline lookup yields CDR1 KGHSH and CDR2 LQKENI.

The chain carries TRBV19 and TRBJ2-5, with 14 positions matching TRBD2. This CDR3 spans 15 amino acids. Per germline, CDR1 LNHDA and CDR2 SQIVND (reference sequence). After removal of 7 bases from V and 5 bases from J, the junction contained 6 bases not matched to a gene. CDR3 sequence: CASTTGLAGEETQYF. For the CDR3, the DNA is TGTGCCAGTACCACGGGACTAGCGGGAGAGGAGACCCAGTACTTC.

The chain links TRBV12-3 or TRBV12-4 to TRBJ1-1; D gene ambiguous. This CDR3 contains 13 residues. With 2 bases removed from V and 2 bases from J, the gap between germline ends came to 6 bases. The CDR3 reads CASSLNLNTEAFF. CDR3 DNA: TGTGCCAGCAGTTTAAATCTCAACACTGAAGCTTTCTTT.

The chain combines TRBV7-6 with TRBJ1-2; tentatively, D is TRBD1 (5 bases). The CDR3 extends over 15 amino acids. Germline CDR1 SGHVS, CDR2 FNYEAQ. V lost 1 base to trimming and J lost 8 bases, with 17 bases between them. The CDR3 DNA reads as TGTGCCAGCAGCTTAGTACCAGGACAAATCGGGGGCTACACCTTC. Protein: CASSLVPGQIGGYTF.

This clone appeared once. The chain has TRBV15 and TRBJ1-4, with D possibly being TRBD1 (5 bases). From germline, CDR1 is LNHNV and CDR2 YYDKDF (reference sequence). V lost 5 bases to trimming and J lost 4 bases, with 14 bases between them. The CDR3 sequence is 15 residues long. In DNA form, the CDR3 reads TGTGCCACCAGCGGCCAGACAGTCCTTAATGAAAAACTGTTTTTT. Its protein is CATSGQTVLNEKLFF.

The rearrangement links TRBV5-1 to TRBJ1-4; D not certain. Trimming left V 2 bases short and J 3 bases short, with 8 bases between. The germline V gene has CDR1 SGHRS and CDR2 YFSETQ. The CDR3 is 14 residues long. CDR3 loop: CASSFDGANEKLFF. CDR3 coding DNA: TGCGCCAGCAGCTTTGACGGAGCTAATGAAAAACTGTTTTTT.

The chain recombines TRBV12-2 with TRBJ2-3; the table's D call of TRBD2 was not tested on the DNA. TRBV12-2 is a pseudogene locus. The CDR3 spans 16 residues. The DNA of the CDR3 is TGTGCAAGTCGCTTCTTTCCGTCGCGGCGCACAGATACGCAGTATTTT. Protein: CASRFFPSRRTDTQYF.

The chain combines TRBV5-1 with TRBJ2-1, with D maybe TRBD2 (5 bases). The CDR3 consists of 14 residues. The V and J ends lost 0 bases and 7 bases respectively, with 11 bases between them. Per the germline V gene, CDR1 is SGHRS and CDR2 is YFSETQ. The CDR3 bases are TGCGCCAGCAGCTTGGAGGGCCCGGGGAATGAGCAGTTCTTC. Encoded protein: CASSLEGPGNEQFF.